The 26 T cell receptor beta chains given below trace back to one sample, sequenced in a study of OX40 agonist ivuxolimab in advanced cancers. Clones were sequenced by immunoSEQ multiplex PCR, and TCRdb holds only the in-frame ones, with some missing. The table records around 97,000 clones, 85% to 90% of them present only once. The sample consisted of CD4+ or CD8+ T cells sorted from blood, taken in a trial of the OX40 agonist ivuxolimab. The receptors were gathered from an adult with an advanced solid tumor such as melanoma, head and neck, liver or kidney cancer.

This clone turned up a few times. The chain joins TRBV18 to TRBJ1-1; D possibly corresponds to TRBD1 (5 bases). Germline assignment: CDR1 KGHSH and CDR2 LQKENI. The CDR3 covers 15 residues. V shed 0 bases and J shed 4 bases, with 12 bases lying between them. CDR3: CASSPPRGRGTEAFF. Written as DNA, the CDR3 is TGTGCCAGCTCACCACCCCGAGGTAGGGGCACTGAAGCTTTCTTT.

The table lists this clone with a few counts. This chain connects TRBV7-3 to TRBJ1-2; D is uncertain. Germline V gene lookup returns CDR1 SGHTA and CDR2 FQGTGA. The CDR3 extends over 13 amino acids. Trimming took 5 bases from V and 6 from J, leaving 13 bases between them. DNA of the CDR3: TGTGCCAGCAGCCCCTCTTGGAGTGATGGCTACACCTTC. Its protein is CASSPSWSDGYTF.

The J gene is TRBJ2-1, the V gene TRBV2, with 12 nucleotides matching TRBD2. Unmatched junction bases numbered 5, after V lost 3 bases and J lost 8 bases. The length of the CDR3 is 15 residues. Per germline, CDR1 SNHLY and CDR2 FYNNEI. This CDR3 is CASSDPSGGAYEQFF. CDR3 DNA sequence: TGTGCCAGCAGTGATCCTAGCGGGGGGGCCTATGAGCAGTTCTTC.

This clone was recorded a few times. The chain combines TRBV11-2 with TRBJ1-3; possibly TRBD1 for D (6 bases). The V end lost 2 bases, the J end lost 7 bases, and 18 bases lay between the germline ends. The length of the CDR3 is 16 residues. Looked up from germline, CDR1 is SGHAT and CDR2 is FQNNGV. DNA of the CDR3: TGTGCCAGCAGCTTAACTCCCCTGCGGCAGGGGAACACCATATATTTT. This translates into CASSLTPLRQGNTIYF.

V usage is TRBV30 and J usage is TRBJ1-2, with TRBD1 as a possible D gene (6 bases). The V end lost 0 bases, the J end lost 5 bases, and 16 bases lay between the germline ends. Germline V gene sequence: CDR1 GTSNPN, CDR2 SVGIG (reference sequence). The CDR3 is 15 amino acids. This CDR3 reads CAWSVRYRETYGYTF. The CDR3 region has the DNA TGTGCCTGGAGTGTACGTTACAGGGAGACGTATGGCTACACCTTC.

The chain uses TRBV30 and TRBJ2-1, with TRBD2 matching 8 bases. CDR3 length equals 18 residues. Trimming at V came to 0 bases and at J to 4 bases, leaving 14 bases not matched to a gene. Germline lookup yields CDR1 GTSNPN and CDR2 SVGIG (reference sequence). CDR3 sequence (DNA): TGTGCCTGGAGTGTACCCCAACGGGGGGGGCTACGGTACAATGAGCAGTTCTTC. Protein: CAWSVPQRGGLRYNEQFF.

V usage is TRBV11-3 and J usage is TRBJ1-6; 9 bases are shared with TRBD1. The junction had 7 bases not matched to a gene; V was cut back by 1 base and J by 12 bases. The V gene's germline CDR1 is SGHNT and CDR2 YENEEA. The CDR3 runs 15 residues. CDR3 in amino acids: CASSLAGQGIGPLHF. The DNA for the CDR3 is TGTGCCAGCAGCTTAGCCGGACAGGGGATCGGACCCCTCCACTTT.

The rearrangement uses TRBV5-1 and TRBJ1-4; no firm D call. This CDR3 comprises 15 residues. Germline lookup yields CDR1 SGHRS and CDR2 YFSETQ. With 1 base removed from V and 8 bases from J, the gap between germline ends came to 15 bases. CDR3 in DNA: TGCGCCAGCAGCTTGTCCTCAGGCGGTTTCGAAAAACTGTTTTTT. Its protein product is CASSLSSGGFEKLFF. The complete variable domain, with remaining parts taken from reference TRBV5-1 and TRBJ1-4, reads KAGVTQTPRYLIKTRGQQVTLSCSPISGHRSVSWYQQTPGQGLQFLFEYFSETQRNKGNFPGRFSGRQFSNSRSEMNVSTLELGDSALYLCASSLSSGGFEKLFFGSGTQLSVL.

The chain combines TRBV4-1 with TRBJ1-2; D not resolved. The CDR3 runs to 14 residues. The germline V gene has CDR1 MGHRA and CDR2 YSYEKL. V shed 6 bases and J shed 2 bases, with 13 bases lying between them. CDR3 sequence: CASSPNGPNYGYTF. The CDR3 DNA sequence: TGCGCCAGCAGTCCTAATGGACCAAACTATGGCTACACCTTC.

Points on this clone: One junction end disagrees with the germline gene, perhaps due to a read error. CDR3 amino acids: CASSLGGDRVHF. CDR3 coding DNA: TGTGCCAGCAGTTTAGGTGGAGACAGGGTTCATTTT. The chain carries TRBV27 and TRBJ2-3; 7 nucleotides line up with TRBD1. This CDR3 region has 12 residues. The germline V gene encodes CDR1 MNHEY and CDR2 SMNVEV (reference sequence).

The chain is built from TRBV30 and TRBJ2-3, with a tentative D call TRBD2 (5 bases). The CDR3 is made up of 14 amino acids. Trimming stripped 4 bases from V and 1 base from J, with 12 bases between. Per germline, CDR1 GTSNPN and CDR2 SVGIG (reference sequence). In DNA, the CDR3 is TGTGCCTGGACAGCGAGGGCGGGCACAGATACGCAGTATTTT. It codes for CAWTARAGTDTQYF.

The rearrangement joins TRBV7-3 to TRBJ2-3, with 12 bases that match TRBD1. The CDR3 is made up of 17 amino acids. With 1 base clipped from V and 4 bases from J, the junction kept 6 bases outside the gene matches. CDR1 is SGHTA and CDR2 is FQGTGA in the germline V gene. The CDR3 DNA reads TGTGCCAGCAGCTTAAAGTGGGACAGGGGGCTTCCAGATACGCAGTATTTT. As protein: CASSLKWDRGLPDTQYF.

This rearrangement joins TRBV6-1 to TRBJ2-7; TRBD2 agrees at 8 bases. CDR1 is MNHNS, CDR2 SASEGT, per germline. The CDR3 extends over 17 amino acids. The junction had 13 bases not matched to a gene; V was cut back by 2 bases and J by 4 bases. DNA for the CDR3: TGTGCCAGCAGTGAATATATTGACAAAGCGGGAGTATACGAGCAGTACTTC. Translating it yields CASSEYIDKAGVYEQYF.

The chain carries TRBV11-2 and TRBJ2-1; D is perhaps TRBD1 (6 bases). The CDR3 has 18 amino acids. V shed 2 bases and J shed 0 bases, with 17 bases lying between them. The V gene's germline CDR1 is SGHAT and CDR2 FQNNGV. For the CDR3, the DNA is TGTGCCAGCAGCTTACCTAGATTCCAGGGGTTCTCCTACAATGAGCAGTTCTTC. Amino acids: CASSLPRFQGFSYNEQFF. Together with reference TRBV11-2 and TRBJ2-1, the CDR3 gives the full variable domain: EAGVAQSPRYKIIEKRQSVAFWCNPISGHATLYWYQQILGQGPKLLIQFQNNGVVDDSQLPKDRFSAERLKGVDSTLKIQPAKLEDSAVYLCASSLPRFQGFSYNEQFFGPGTRLTVL.

V is TRBV7-2 and J is TRBJ1-2; a weak D match, TRBD1 (6 bases). Germline V gene sequence: CDR1 SGHTA, CDR2 FQGNSA. The V end lost 1 base, the J end lost 2 bases, and 14 bases lay between the germline ends. There are 16 residues in the CDR3. The CDR3 sequence is CASSLGTPRGNYGYTF. DNA for the CDR3: TGTGCCAGCAGCTTAGGAACACCTAGGGGGAACTATGGCTACACCTTC.

This sequence joins TRBV11-2 and TRBJ2-3; 7 nucleotides agree with TRBD1. CDR1 and CDR2 (germline): SGHAT, FQNNGV. V lost 5 bases and J lost 4; bases outside the gene matches: 9. CDR3 length: 15 amino acids. The CDR3, as DNA: TGTGCCAGCAGCCGTCTAGGGGGCTCGGCAGATACGCAGTATTTT. Translation gives CASSRLGGSADTQYF.

This clone was picked up one time. V gene TRBV4-1 combines with J gene TRBJ2-7; D gene uncertain. Germline values: CDR1 MGHRA, CDR2 YSYEKL. The CDR3 spans 16 residues. Trimming left V 0 bases short and J 0 bases short, with 12 bases between. Written as DNA, the CDR3 is TGCGCCAGCAGCCAAGAGAAGAGAGGTAGCTCCTACGAGCAGTACTTC. It yields the protein CASSQEKRGSSYEQYF.

This clone was found once. The chain is built from TRBV27 and TRBJ1-2; 10 bases fit TRBD1. Unmatched junction bases numbered 6, after V lost 7 bases and J lost 4 bases. This CDR3 is built from 14 residues. The germline V gene encodes CDR1 MNHEY and CDR2 SMNVEV (reference sequence). Here the CDR3 reads CASKRDRGRYGYTF. The CDR3, as DNA: TGTGCCAGCAAAAGGGACAGGGGACGCTATGGCTACACCTTC.

The rearrangement links TRBV5-6 to TRBJ1-2; no clear D gene. From germline, CDR1 is SGHDT and CDR2 YYEEEE. This CDR3 contains 14 residues. Trimming stripped 7 bases from V and 4 bases from J, with 17 bases between. The DNA for the CDR3 is TGTGCCAGCCAATACCAAACAGAAATCTATGGCTACACCTTC. Translation gives CASQYQTEIYGYTF.

This clone appeared a single time. The sample carries other DNA sequences with the same CDR3. The chain recombines TRBV27 with TRBJ2-7; unclear D gene. Germline assignment: CDR1 MNHEY and CDR2 SMNVEV (reference sequence). The CDR3 covers 16 residues. V was trimmed by 2 bases and J by 0 bases, leaving 14 bases between them. CDR3 loop: CASSLTLLSSSYEQYF. The CDR3 nucleotides are TGTGCCAGCAGTTTAACCCTACTTTCAAGCTCCTACGAGCAGTACTTC.

This clone has only a few counts. The V gene is TRBV5-1, the J gene TRBJ2-5, with 15 nucleotides matching TRBD2. V lost 4 bases to trimming and J lost 5 bases; unmatched junction nucleotides: 9. Germline CDR1 SGHRS, CDR2 YFSETQ. The CDR3 spans 17 residues. As DNA, the CDR3 is TGCGCCAGCAGCGCGGGACTAGCGGGAGGAGGGGTTGAGACCCAGTACTTC. Translation: CASSAGLAGGGVETQYF.

The chain recombines TRBV7-2 with TRBJ2-5; D is unresolved. V shed 6 bases and J shed 1 base, with 12 bases lying between them. The CDR3 has 14 amino acids. Germline values: CDR1 SGHTA, CDR2 FQGNSA. The CDR3 DNA sequence: TGTGCCAGCAGTCTCTCCCCGGCCCAAGAGACCCAGTACTTC. Amino acid sequence: CASSLSPAQETQYF. The variable domain in full, completed from reference TRBV7-2 and TRBJ2-5, reads GAGVSQSPSNKVTEKGKDVELRCDPISGHTALYWYRQSLGQGLEFLIYFQGNSAPDKSGLPSDRFSAERTGGSVSTLTIQRTQQEDSAVYLCASSLSPAQETQYFGPGTRLLVL.

This chain connects TRBV9 to TRBJ2-1, with 9 positions matching TRBD2. From germline, CDR1 is SGDLS and CDR2 YYNGEE. Unmatched junction bases numbered 9, after V lost 4 bases and J lost 7 bases. CDR3 length equals 15 residues. Written as DNA, the CDR3 is TGTGCCAGCAGCCCAGATGCGGGGGGGCTAAATGAGCAGTTCTTC. It specifies CASSPDAGGLNEQFF.

This rearrangement joins TRBV7-3 to TRBJ2-1; D tentatively fits TRBD1 or TRBD2 (6 bases each). The germline CDR1 and CDR2 sequences are SGHTA and FQGTGA. This CDR3 is built from 15 residues. Deletions cut 2 bases from V and 2 bases from J, with 10 bases between. The CDR3 DNA follows: TGTGCCAGCAGCTTAGGAGGGGGTCCCTACAATGAGCAGTTCTTC. Its translation is CASSLGGGPYNEQFF.

J is TRBJ1-5 and V is TRBV19; no reliable D call. Deletions cut 3 bases from V and 1 base from J, with 16 bases between. This CDR3 spans 17 amino acids. The germline gives CDR1 LNHDA, CDR2 SQIVND (reference sequence). CDR3 region: CASSILAGGVSNQPQHF. Written as DNA, the CDR3 is TGTGCCAGTAGTATTTTGGCGGGAGGAGTGAGCAATCAGCCCCAGCATTTT.

V usage is TRBV6-5 and J usage is TRBJ1-2, with a tentative D call TRBD1 (6 bases). V lost 6 bases and J lost 3, with 14 bases in between. The CDR3 extends over 14 amino acids. CDR1 MNHEY and CDR2 SVGAGI come from the germline V gene. CDR3 sequence: CASSYGGADYGYTF. CDR3 in DNA: TGTGCCAGCAGCTACGGGGGGGCGGACTATGGCTACACCTTC.